This entry concerns a single T cell receptor beta chain. The data were taken from a study of T cell changes during pregnancy in multiple sclerosis. The method was immunoSEQ multiplex PCR; TCRdb's version includes in-frame clones alone and lacks a portion of them. The data contain some 70,000 clones, over 80% of them singletons. Germline V gene lookup returns CDR1 MNHNY and CDR2 SVGAGI (reference sequence). Deletions cut 10 bases from V and 9 bases from J, with 16 bases between. The CDR3 totals 12 residues. Sequencing was performed on CD8+ T cells from peripheral blood mononuclear cells, taken in the third trimester of pregnancy. The origin of this receptor is a female donor in good health, enrolled as a control in a pregnancy study. The chain recombines TRBV6-6 with TRBJ2-1, with D unresolved. The CDR3 nucleotides read TGTGCCACCCGAGTATCGGTGATTGAGCAGTTCTTC. Amino acid sequence: CATRVSVIEQFF.